The clone carrying this T cell receptor beta chain was picked up one time. The antigen remains unidentified. V gave up 6 bases and J gave up 8 bases, with 19 bases separating them. The germline V gene has CDR1 KGHSH and CDR2 LQKENI. CDR3 length: 14 amino acids. This specimen comes from a study of T cell responses to AZD1222 COVID-19 vaccine. Here immunoSEQ multiplex PCR was the method, and the copy in TCRdb shows in-frame clones only, minus some. In the table there are some 82,000 clones, about 87% of which are singletons. The study, taken as a whole, reports: Of spike-specific TCRs, nearly half reportedly target regions left unmutated in variants. Increases in Spike-specific TCR breadth and depth were seen after two AZD1222 doses. The sample set comprised mostly white British donors with more females, and clonal diversity was possibly underestimated. Spike was spanned by vaccine-associated CD4 TCRs, with dominance at 160-218 and 743-854.

V and J are TRBV18 and TRBJ1-2; TRBD1 might be the D (6 bases). Here the sequenced sample was peripheral blood, taken on day 0 of AZD1222 vaccination. The clonotype comes from an adult in good health. CDR3 sequence reads: CASSTRAGDQGYTF. The DNA of the CDR3 is TGTGCCAGCTCTACAAGGGCAGGGGATCAAGGCTACACCTTC.